This TCR beta chain was sequenced during a study of blood T cell repertoires in COVID-19. Looking at the study overall: Samples taken during acute and convalescent COVID-19 were collected in the United States, Italy and Spain. The analysed material was cDNA or gDNA that came from T cells, B-cell-depleted T cells, or PBMCs.

The data were produced by immunoSEQ multiplex PCR, yet TCRdb's version contains in-frame clones alone and is incomplete. The sample carries a few hundred thousand clones, roughly 90% recorded once. The CDR3 loop spans 14 amino acids. Trimming shortened V by 1 base and J by 6 bases, and 12 bases separated the two germline ends. Germline V lookup: CDR1 MNHEY, CDR2 SMNVEV (reference sequence). V usage is TRBV27 and J usage is TRBJ2-5; tentative D call: TRBD2 (5 bases). The source is a young man who had recovered from COVID-19. The sample taken for sequencing was peripheral blood. CDR3: CASSLYEGVKTQYF. In nucleotides, the CDR3 is TGTGCCAGCAGTTTATACGAGGGTGTGAAGACCCAGTACTTC.